These 20 T cell receptor beta chains came from one sample sequenced in a study of tumor-infiltrating lymphocytes in primary liver carcinoma. From approximately 0.5 ug of total RNA, TCR beta-specific cDNA was reverse-transcribed using a constant-region primer. It was through three nested multiplex PCR rounds of slightly modified ARM-PCR that TCR beta libraries arose. The first two PCR rounds used TRBV1-TRBV30 forward primers with a C-beta reverse primer, nine to eleven cycles each. In TCRdb, the multiplex PCR reads were re-called with MiXCR into one record per CDR3 protein. The data contain just over 300,000 distinct CDR3 sequences, around 50% of them seen just once; the ten biggest clones take up 15% to 20%. Germline DNA was also extracted, and blood RNA was taken from unsorted whole blood. The sample consisted of peripheral blood. The receptors come from a young woman with primary liver carcinoma and hepatitis B virus infection.

This clonotype showed up many times. The chain recombines TRBV11-1 with TRBJ2-1, with 9 bases aligning to TRBD2. Germline CDR1 is SGHAT and CDR2 is FQDESV (reference sequence). Trimming cost V 5 bases and J 7 bases; bases outside gene matches: 9. This CDR3 comprises 15 residues. The DNA for the CDR3 is TGTGCCAGCAGCCACTCTAGCGGGGCGGGGAATGAGCAGTTCTTC. Residues: CASSHSSGAGNEQFF.

This clonotype has ten or more counts. The chain combines TRBV11-2 with TRBJ2-7; 8 bases are a match to TRBD1. The V gene end was trimmed by 4 bases and the J gene end by 2 bases; junction bases not matched to a gene: 4. The germline V gene has CDR1 SGHAT and CDR2 FQNNGV. CDR3 length: 14 amino acids. CDR3 bases: TGTGCCAGCAGCTATTCAGGGGGCACCTACGAGCAGTACTTC. As protein: CASSYSGGTYEQYF.

As concerns this clonotype: The junction differs from germline at one of its ends, possibly a read error. The rearrangement joins TRBV30 to TRBJ1-5, with D tentatively TRBD1 (6 bases). Germline V gene lookup returns CDR1 GTSNPN and CDR2 SVGIG (reference sequence). The CDR3 runs 14 residues. DNA for the CDR3: TGTGTCTGGAGTGTAATAGGGGGGAGGCAGCCCCAGCATTTT. This sequence encodes CVWSVIGGRQPQHF.

This clonotype was seen only once. A read error may produce the germline difference seen at one junction end. The chain recombines TRBV7-2 with TRBJ2-1, with D unclear. This CDR3 has 12 residues. Per the germline V gene, CDR1 is SGHTA and CDR2 is FQGNSA. CDR3 residues: CASSFGYNDQFF. The CDR3 DNA sequence: TGTGCCAGCAGCTTTGGATACAATGATCAGTTCTTC.

The gene calls are TRBV5-6 and TRBJ1-2; D is unclear. V was clipped by 2 bases and J by 0 bases, with 8 bases between them. CDR3 length equals 14 residues. CDR1 is SGHDT and CDR2 is YYEEEE in the germline V gene. DNA of the CDR3: TGTGCCAGCAGCTTCCTCAGTGCTAACTATGGCTACACCTTC. Protein: CASSFLSANYGYTF.

The chain uses TRBV28 and TRBJ1-5; a weak D match, TRBD1 (6 bases). CDR1 and CDR2 (germline): MDHEN, SYDVKM. The V end was cut by 5 bases, the J end by 6 bases, with 14 bases between. The CDR3 consists of 14 residues. The CDR3 nucleotides read TGTGCCAGCAGTCCCGGGACACCCATTCAGCCCCAGCATTTT. Translated, it gives CASSPGTPIQPQHF.

The rearrangement links TRBV5-6 to TRBJ2-7; D is perhaps TRBD2 (6 bases). Trimming left V 5 bases short and J 3 bases short, with 12 bases between. This CDR3 has 13 amino acids. Germline V lookup: CDR1 SGHDT, CDR2 YYEEEE. CDR3 nucleotides: TGTGCCAGCAGTAGACTAGTGGGCTACGAGCAGTACTTC. Its protein is CASSRLVGYEQYF.

This clonotype turned up a few times. Given a much more abundant clone one base away, this may be a read error. V is TRBV29-1 and J is TRBJ2-7; the match to TRBD2 covers 13 bases. The CDR3 runs 14 residues. Per the germline V gene, CDR1 is SQVTM and CDR2 is ANQGSEA. The V gene end was trimmed by 8 bases and the J gene end by 5 bases; junction bases not matched to a gene: 9. The CDR3 nucleotides read TGCAGCATTTTAATTGGACTAGCGGGAGACGAGCAGTACTTC. Translating it yields CSILIGLAGDEQYF.

A note on this clonotype: A much larger clone sits a single nucleotide away, making a read error possible. The chain combines TRBV12-1 with TRBJ2-5. TRBV12-1 is a recognized pseudogene. The CDR3 sequence is 17 residues long. Written as DNA, the CDR3 is TGTGTCAGCAGCTTTTGGGGAAAAAAGCCGGTATGGGAGACCCAGTACTTC. It specifies CVSSFWGKKPVWETQYF.

This clonotype was detected only a few times. The gene calls are TRBV5-6 and TRBJ2-4; no clear D. From germline, CDR1 is SGHDT and CDR2 YYEEEE. Trimming shortened V by 6 bases and J by 0 bases, and 10 bases separated the two germline ends. CDR3 size: 14 residues. The CDR3 sequence: CASTNWAAKNIQYF. The CDR3 bases are TGTGCCAGCACCAATTGGGCAGCCAAAAACATTCAGTACTTC.

This clonotype has at least ten counts. V usage is TRBV12-3 or TRBV12-4 and J usage is TRBJ1-2; D remains unclear. The V end was cut by 7 bases, the J end by 2 bases, with 11 bases between. The CDR3 runs to 13 residues. This CDR3 reads CASTTTGNYGYTF. CDR3 DNA sequence: TGTGCCAGCACCACGACGGGGAACTATGGCTACACCTTC.

Concerning this clonotype: It may be a read error: a sequence one base away is much more abundant. The chain joins TRBV11-2 to TRBJ2-7; 10 bases are shared with TRBD2. The germline gives CDR1 SGHAT, CDR2 FQNNGV. CDR3 size: 11 residues. The CDR3 DNA is TGTGTCAGCGGGAGGGAGTACGAGCAGTACTTC. Its protein product is CVSGREYEQYF.

This sequence joins TRBV28 and TRBJ2-1; D is tentatively TRBD1 or TRBD2 (6 bases each). V was pared by 5 bases and J by 2 bases, with 19 bases between. The CDR3 has 17 amino acids. The V gene's germline CDR1 is MDHEN and CDR2 SYDVKM. Written as DNA, the CDR3 is TGTGCCAGCAGTAGTCGTTTTGCGGGACAACCCTACAATGAGCAGTTCTTC. This gives the protein CASSSRFAGQPYNEQFF.

This clonotype turned up a few times. The chain combines TRBV6-5 with TRBJ2-1; 8 nucleotides line up with TRBD2. Germline values: CDR1 MNHEY, CDR2 SVGAGI. V was pared by 7 bases and J by 1 base, with 6 bases of the junction left unmatched. The CDR3 runs 15 residues. CDR3 DNA sequence: TGTGCCAGCACCCGCCGACTAGCGTCCTACAATGAGCAGTTCTTC. The encoded protein is CASTRRLASYNEQFF.

This clonotype occurred once. The conserved phenylalanine or tryptophan is not found at the CDR3 terminus, so this likely reflects a read error. The genes are TRBV4-1 and TRBJ1-1, with 8 nucleotides matching TRBD1. The V gene's germline CDR1 is MGHRA and CDR2 YSYEKL. The CDR3 has 16 residues. For the CDR3, the DNA is TGCGCCAGCAGCCAAGGATTTGGACAGGGTAACACTGAGGCTTTCTCT. The encoded protein is CASSQGFGQGNTEAFS.

The chain links TRBV9 to TRBJ2-6; 8 bases align to TRBD2. Trimming at V came to 5 bases and at J to 1 base, leaving 11 bases not matched to a gene. There are 18 residues in the CDR3. Germline CDR1 is SGDLS and CDR2 is YYNGEE. CDR3 DNA sequence: TGTGCCAGCAGTATCGGACTAGCTACACTTTCTGGGGCCAACGTCCTGACTTTC. This gives the protein CASSIGLATLSGANVLTF.

This clonotype was seen a single time. The junction does not match germline at one end; this may be a read error. The chain employs TRBV12-3 or TRBV12-4 and TRBJ2-3, with D perhaps TRBD1 (6 bases). CDR3 length: 15 amino acids. The CDR3, as DNA: TGTGCCAGCAGTTTTGGGGGCAAGGGTGGAGATACGCTGTATTTT. This translates into CASSFGGKGGDTLYF.

A note on this clonotype: A read error may produce the germline difference seen at one junction end. This chain uses TRBV6-6 with TRBJ2-1; 14 bases are a match to TRBD2. CDR1 is MNHNY and CDR2 is SVGAGI in the germline V gene (reference sequence). The CDR3 is 15 amino acids. CDR3 DNA: TGTGCCGGCAGGCCGGGACTAGCGGGAGTCAATGAGCAGTTCTTC. It specifies CAGRPGLAGVNEQFF.

V usage is TRBV13 and J usage is TRBJ2-5; 7 nucleotides line up with TRBD2. The V gene end was trimmed by 6 bases and the J gene end by 5 bases; junction bases not matched to a gene: 9. This CDR3 comprises 14 residues. Germline values: CDR1 PRHDT, CDR2 FYEKMQ (reference sequence). The CDR3 DNA follows: TGTGCCAGCAGGGCAGGCGGGAGAGTGGAGACCCAGTACTTC. It encodes CASRAGGRVETQYF. Full variable domain (rest looked up from reference TRBV13 and TRBJ2-5): AAGVIQSPRHLIKEKRETATLKCYPIPRHDTVYWYQQGPGQDPQFLISFYEKMQSDKGSIPDRFSAQQFSDYHSELNMSSLELGDSALYFCASRAGGRVETQYFGPGTRLLVL.

The chain employs TRBV30 and TRBJ2-1; tentative D call: TRBD1 (5 bases). The ends were cut back, 8 bases at V and 12 bases at J, with 14 bases in the middle. Germline V CDR1 and CDR2: GTSNPN, SVGIG (reference sequence). This CDR3 region has 10 residues. CDR3 DNA: TGTGCCCATGGGGAAAGGGGGCAGTTCTTC. It encodes CAHGERGQFF.